The 31 T cell receptor beta chains listed next were all sequenced from one sample in a study of T cell repertoires in cytomegalovirus infection. Which antigens these TCRs recognize remains unknown. TCRdb used MiXCR to reprocess the reads, holding one entry per CDR3 protein. The data show about 920,000 distinct CDR3 sequences, roughly 31% seen once. The starting material was cultured CD8+ T cells from PBMCs, obtained from culture after CMV antigen stimulation. These receptors were taken from a human donor in good health (CMV status not recorded). Some clones in this sample may be carry-over from other donors' samples.

This clonotype was recorded a few times. The V call is TRBV19, the J call TRBJ2-2, with 9 bases matching TRBD1. CDR1 and CDR2 from the germline V gene are LNHDA and SQIVND (reference sequence). The CDR3 length is 14 residues. Unmatched junction bases numbered 4, after V lost 6 bases and J lost 5 bases. The CDR3 loop is CASRGTGWTGELFF. CDR3 nucleotides: TGTGCCAGTAGAGGGACAGGGTGGACCGGGGAGCTGTTTTTT. The whole variable domain, filled in from reference TRBV19 and TRBJ2-2, reads DGGITQSPKYLFRKEGQNVTLSCEQNLNHDAMYWYRQDPGQGLRLIYYSQIVNDFQKGDIAEGYSVSREKKESFPLTVTSAQKNPTAFYLCASRGTGWTGELFFGEGSRLTVL.

Only a few counts were recorded for this clonotype. V usage is TRBV28 and J usage is TRBJ2-7; D possibly corresponds to TRBD2 (6 bases). Trimming cost V 1 base and J 0 bases, with 10 bases left between them. This CDR3 spans 15 amino acids. CDR1 is MDHEN and CDR2 is SYDVKM in the germline V gene. CDR3 protein: CASSLYPGDSYEQYV. CDR3 DNA sequence: TGTGCCAGCAGTTTATATCCGGGGGACTCCTACGAGCAGTACGTC.

The chain recombines TRBV4-2 with TRBJ1-5; 7 bases map to TRBD1. Germline CDR1 and CDR2: LGHNA and YNFKEQ. The CDR3 loop spans 15 amino acids. The trim removed 1 base at V and 4 bases at J, leaving 4 bases unmatched. The chain's CDR3 is CASSQAQQGNQPQHF. DNA for the CDR3: TGTGCCAGCAGCCAAGCCCAACAGGGGAATCAGCCCCAGCATTTT.

The chain recombines TRBV6-1 with TRBJ1-4; D perhaps matches TRBD1 (5 bases). This CDR3 has 13 amino acids. V gave up 8 bases and J gave up 3 bases, with 10 bases separating them. The germline V gene has CDR1 MNHNS and CDR2 SASEGT. The CDR3 DNA follows: TGTGCCAGCCACACAGGCCCTAATGAAAAACTGTTTTTT. Amino acids: CASHTGPNEKLFF.

In this sample, this clonotype turned up a few times. J is TRBJ1-6 and V is TRBV7-6; D gene unclear. V was cut by 5 bases and J by 9 bases, with 17 bases left in between. This CDR3 contains 15 residues. In germline, CDR1 is SGHVS, CDR2 FNYEAQ. The DNA for the CDR3 is TGTGCCAGCAGCGACTCCGGGGTCGGCAGTTCACCCCTCCACTTT. The encoded protein is CASSDSGVGSSPLHF. Based on the CDR3 plus reference TRBV7-6 and TRBJ1-6, the full variable domain is GAGVSQSPRYKVTKRGQDVALRCDPISGHVSLYWYRQALGQGPEFLTYFNYEAQQDKSGLPNDRFSAERPEGSISTLTIQRTEQRDSAMYRCASSDSGVGSSPLHFGNGTRLTVT.

This clonotype was seen only a few times. V gene TRBV20-1 combines with J gene TRBJ1-5; the D is unclear. V shed 8 bases and J shed 4 bases, with 12 bases lying between them. CDR3 size: 12 residues. Germline V gene lookup returns CDR1 DFQATT and CDR2 SNEGSKA (reference sequence). CDR3: CSSLGVNQPQHF. CDR3 nucleotides: TGCAGTTCCCTCGGGGTGAATCAGCCCCAGCATTTT.

This rearrangement joins TRBV2 to TRBJ2-3, with D perhaps being TRBD1 or TRBD2 (5 bases each). The germline V and J ends were trimmed by 8 bases and 1 base, with 19 bases remaining between them. The CDR3 loop spans 16 amino acids. Germline V gives CDR1 SNHLY, CDR2 FYNNEI. The CDR3 protein is CASPLRDPGRTDTQYF. In nucleotides, the CDR3 is TGTGCCAGCCCCCTACGGGACCCAGGACGCACAGATACGCAGTATTTT.

This clonotype has a handful of counts. The gene calls are TRBV6-5 and TRBJ2-2, with 10 bases aligning to TRBD2. This CDR3 spans 16 amino acids. Trimming took 2 bases from V and 4 from J; bases not matched to a gene: 4. Germline V gives CDR1 MNHEY, CDR2 SVGAGI. This chain's CDR3 is CASSYGTSDFTGELFF. In DNA form, the CDR3 reads TGTGCCAGCAGTTACGGGACTAGCGATTTCACCGGGGAGCTGTTTTTT.

The chain combines TRBV4-1 with TRBJ2-7, with TRBD1 matching 9 bases. CDR1 is MGHRA and CDR2 is YSYEKL in the germline V gene. The V gene end was trimmed by 3 bases and the J gene end by 3 bases; junction bases not matched to a gene: 9. The CDR3 is made up of 16 amino acids. In DNA form, the CDR3 reads TGCGCCAGCAGCCACGGACAGGGGACTACTAGCTACGAGCAGTACTTC. This sequence encodes CASSHGQGTTSYEQYF.

In its sample, this clonotype was seen a few times. V usage is TRBV7-3 and J usage is TRBJ2-3, with D perhaps assigned TRBD1 or TRBD2 (6 bases each). Trimming shortened V by 2 bases and J by 8 bases, and 14 bases separated the two germline ends. The germline gives CDR1 SGHTA, CDR2 FQGTGA. The CDR3 is 14 amino acids. CDR3 sequence: CASSLAGGPPTQYF. CDR3 DNA sequence: TGTGCCAGCAGCTTAGCTGGGGGGCCACCTACGCAGTATTTT.

This clonotype occurred a few times. The V call is TRBV27, the J call TRBJ2-7; D unresolved. Trimming pared 5 bases from V and 0 bases from J, leaving 11 bases between. The CDR3 length is 14 residues. Germline CDR1 and CDR2: MNHEY and SMNVEV (reference sequence). Here the CDR3 reads CASSTQTHSYEQYF. The CDR3 region has the DNA TGTGCCAGCAGTACCCAGACACACTCCTACGAGCAGTACTTC.

There are a few counts of this clonotype. This sequence joins TRBV28 and TRBJ1-6, with 7 positions matching TRBD1. Germline lookup yields CDR1 MDHEN and CDR2 SYDVKM. The CDR3 loop spans 14 amino acids. Germline trimming cut 10 bases from V and 5 bases from J; bases unmatched to any gene: 8. CDR3 coding DNA: TGTGCCACCGGAGAGGGACAGAATAATTCACCCCTCCACTTT. It yields the protein CATGEGQNNSPLHF.

The chain uses TRBV7-8 and TRBJ2-3, with no clear D. This CDR3 contains 16 residues. The germline CDR1 and CDR2 sequences are SGHVS and FQNEAQ. Trimming took 1 base from V and 1 from J, leaving 12 bases between them. The CDR3 DNA reads TGTGCCAGCAGCTTAGATGATGGGGTGGGCACAGATACGCAGTATTTT. Translation gives CASSLDDGVGTDTQYF.

This clonotype was found a few times. This chain links TRBV6-2 or TRBV6-3 with TRBJ2-1; 12 positions match TRBD2. J lost 8 bases, V lost 0 bases, and 5 bases had no gene match. CDR1 is MNHEY and CDR2 is SVGEGT in the germline V gene. The CDR3 consists of 16 residues. CDR3 amino acids: CASSYSKTSGGHEQFF. The DNA of the CDR3 is TGTGCCAGCAGTTACTCGAAGACTAGCGGGGGTCATGAGCAGTTCTTC.

A remark on this clonotype: Just one base apart from a much larger clone, this may be a read error. This sequence joins TRBV7-9 and TRBJ1-5, with D tentatively TRBD1 (6 bases). There are 15 residues in the CDR3. Germline values: CDR1 SEHNR, CDR2 FQNEAQ (reference sequence). V dropped 1 base and J dropped 0 bases, with 7 bases sitting between them. The CDR3 sequence: CASSLVGASNQPQHF. CDR3 sequence (DNA): TGTGCCAGCAGCTTAGTGGGGGCTAGCAATCAGCCCCAGCATTTT. Complete variable domain (other parts from reference TRBV7-9 and TRBJ1-5): DTGVSQNPRHKITKRGQNVTFRCDPISEHNRLYWYRQTLGQGPEFLTYFQNEAQLEKSRLLSDRFSAERPKGSFSTLEIQRTEQGDSAMYLCASSLVGASNQPQHFGDGTRLSIL.

CDR3 nucleotides: TGTGCCAGCAGTCCCGGGGTCGAAAAACTGTTTTTT. Its protein product is CASSPGVEKLFF. The V and J genes are TRBV12-3 or TRBV12-4 and TRBJ1-4; D gene unclear. The CDR3 is 12 residues long. Trimming stripped 5 bases from V and 8 bases from J, with 9 bases between.

This clonotype was recorded once. One end of the junction does not line up with germline, which may come from a read error. The genes are TRBV7-6 and TRBJ1-2, with unresolved D. CDR3 size: 16 residues. The germline CDR1 and CDR2 sequences are SGHVS and FNYEAQ. Here the CDR3 DNA reads TGTGTCAGCAGCTTAGCGCCCGCGGGTAGCGACTATGGCTACACCTTC. Encoded protein: CVSSLAPAGSDYGYTF.

This clonotype was seen many times. The genes are TRBV7-2 and TRBJ1-2, with no clear D. The CDR3 loop spans 19 amino acids. With 1 base removed from V and 2 bases from J, the gap between germline ends came to 23 bases. Per germline, CDR1 SGHTA and CDR2 FQGNSA. CDR3 nucleotide sequence: TGTGCCAGCAGCTTAGTAGCTAGGGCCCTCGGACCCATAAACTATGGCTACACCTTC. Protein product: CASSLVARALGPINYGYTF.

In this sample, this clonotype turned up a few times. The chain links TRBV7-9 to TRBJ2-1; 8 bases fit TRBD1. V shed 4 bases and J 3 bases; nucleotides not matched to a gene: 11. This CDR3 spans 17 amino acids. Germline CDR1 reads SEHNR; CDR2 reads FQNEAQ (reference sequence). The CDR3 protein is CASSSTDRGELYNEQFF. CDR3 nucleotides: TGTGCCAGCAGCTCCACTGACAGGGGTGAACTCTACAATGAGCAGTTCTTC.

This chain links TRBV12-3 or TRBV12-4 with TRBJ1-1; D is undetermined. There are 13 residues in the CDR3. Deletions cut 6 bases from V and 4 bases from J, with 12 bases between. The CDR3 is CASRGGWGTEAFF. The CDR3 nucleotides read TGTGCCAGCAGGGGAGGGTGGGGCACTGAAGCTTTCTTT.

This clonotype has a count of ten or more. The genes are TRBV7-6 and TRBJ2-2; the D gene is possibly TRBD2 (6 bases). The CDR3 loop spans 16 amino acids. The germline CDR1 and CDR2 sequences are SGHVS and FNYEAQ. Trimming took 4 bases from V and 0 from J, leaving 12 bases between them. In DNA form, the CDR3 reads TGTGCCAGCAGCTCTCGGGACTTACCGAACACCGGGGAGCTGTTTTTT. Its translation: CASSSRDLPNTGELFF.

This chain joins TRBV5-1 and TRBJ2-1, with a weak D call TRBD2 (5 bases). This CDR3 is 16 amino acids long. V was trimmed by 4 bases and J by 3 bases, leaving 17 bases between them. CDR1 and CDR2 (germline): SGHRS, YFSETQ. The CDR3 sequence: CASSPEAADNYNEQFF. In DNA form, the CDR3 reads TGCGCCAGCAGCCCGGAAGCAGCGGATAACTACAATGAGCAGTTCTTC.

This clonotype has at least ten counts. V usage is TRBV12-3 or TRBV12-4 and J usage is TRBJ2-7, with a weak D call TRBD1 (5 bases). CDR3 size: 12 residues. V was shortened by 6 bases and J by 1 base, with 7 bases between the two germline ends. The CDR3 sequence is CASSQGSYEQYF. For the CDR3, the DNA is TGTGCCAGCAGCCAGGGTTCCTACGAGCAGTACTTC.

In its sample, this clonotype was seen a few times. The chain carries TRBV2 and TRBJ2-1, with D possibly TRBD1 on 6 matching bases. Trimming stripped 2 bases from V and 1 base from J, with 15 bases between. CDR1 SNHLY and CDR2 FYNNEI come from the germline V gene. This CDR3 spans 17 amino acids. The DNA for the CDR3 is TGTGCCAGCAGTGAACCCCCACAGGGATCGTCCTACAATGAGCAGTTCTTC. Its translation is CASSEPPQGSSYNEQFF.

This clonotype has ten or more counts. This chain's CDR3 is CASTSGFYGYTF. The CDR3 bases are TGTGCCAGCACCTCGGGCTTTTATGGCTACACCTTC. This chain connects TRBV7-2 to TRBJ1-2; D is unresolved. Germline lookup yields CDR1 SGHTA and CDR2 FQGNSA. Trimming left V 7 bases short and J 5 bases short, with 11 bases between. This CDR3 comprises 12 residues. The full variable domain, rest sourced from reference TRBV7-2 and TRBJ1-2, is GAGVSQSPSNKVTEKGKDVELRCDPISGHTALYWYRQSLGQGLEFLIYFQGNSAPDKSGLPSDRFSAERTGGSVSTLTIQRTQQEDSAVYLCASTSGFYGYTFGSGTRLTVV.

V and J are TRBV12-3 or TRBV12-4 and TRBJ1-2; D is ambiguous. The CDR3 spans 14 residues. Trimming shortened V by 5 bases and J by 4 bases, and 14 bases separated the two germline ends. For the CDR3, the DNA is TGTGCCAGCAGTCTCACACTTGATGCCTATGGCTACACCTTC. This sequence encodes CASSLTLDAYGYTF.

This clonotype was detected only once. The V call is TRBV9, the J call TRBJ1-1, with D perhaps matching TRBD1 (5 bases). Between the trimmed V and J ends, which lost 4 bases and 2 bases, there was a span of 15 bases. CDR3 length: 15 residues. CDR1 and CDR2 (germline): SGDLS, YYNGEE. This CDR3 is CASSPPEGPNTEAFF. In DNA, the CDR3 is TGTGCCAGCAGCCCCCCTGAGGGGCCCAACACTGAAGCTTTCTTT.

In this sample, this clonotype turned up a few times. The J gene is TRBJ1-1, the V gene TRBV12-3 or TRBV12-4; D unresolved. The V end was cut by 0 bases, the J end by 5 bases, with 25 bases between. The CDR3 has 19 amino acids. The CDR3 DNA is TGTGCCAGCAGTTTAGCGTTCGAGGTAAGGGAAGGGTTGCGAACTGAAGCTTTCTTT. This codes for CASSLAFEVREGLRTEAFF.

This clonotype was detected many times. V is TRBV7-6 and J is TRBJ2-5; D is uncertain. The germline V gene has CDR1 SGHVS and CDR2 FNYEAQ. The length of the CDR3 is 15 residues. V lost 0 bases and J 5 bases, leaving 13 bases between the germline ends. The CDR3 DNA reads TGTGCCAGCAGCTTAGCCTCACGGAGTGGTGAGACCCAGTACTTC. Its protein product is CASSLASRSGETQYF.

This sequence joins TRBV27 and TRBJ1-1; 9 bases fit TRBD1. This CDR3 region has 13 residues. Germline CDR1 is MNHEY and CDR2 is SMNVEV (reference sequence). After removal of 5 bases from V and 9 bases from J, the junction contained 7 bases not matched to a gene. CDR3: CASSLRTGAQAFF. The CDR3 DNA sequence: TGTGCCAGCAGTCTTAGGACAGGGGCCCAAGCTTTCTTT.

The chain joins TRBV28 to TRBJ1-1; no reliable D call. Germline CDR1 MDHEN, CDR2 SYDVKM. Trimming stripped 7 bases from V and 3 bases from J, with 18 bases between. The CDR3 runs to 15 residues. The CDR3 DNA is TGTGCCAGCACCCCACTGCCGTCCGGGTACACTGAAGCTTTCTTT. Its protein product is CASTPLPSGYTEAFF.